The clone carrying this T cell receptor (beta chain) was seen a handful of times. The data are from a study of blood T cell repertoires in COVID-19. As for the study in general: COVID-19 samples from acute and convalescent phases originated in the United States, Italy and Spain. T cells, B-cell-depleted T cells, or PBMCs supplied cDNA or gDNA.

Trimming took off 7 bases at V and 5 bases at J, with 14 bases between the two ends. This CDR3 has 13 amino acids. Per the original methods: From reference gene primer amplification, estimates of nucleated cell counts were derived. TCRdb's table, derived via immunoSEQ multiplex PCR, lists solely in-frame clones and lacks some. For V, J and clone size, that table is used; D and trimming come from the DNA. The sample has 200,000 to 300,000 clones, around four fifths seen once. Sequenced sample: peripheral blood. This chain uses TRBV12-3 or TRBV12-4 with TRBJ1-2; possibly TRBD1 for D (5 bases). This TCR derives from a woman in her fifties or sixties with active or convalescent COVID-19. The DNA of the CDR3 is TGTGCCAGCACCTCAGACAGTCCATATGGCTACACCTTC. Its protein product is CASTSDSPYGYTF.